This T cell receptor beta chain was captured in a study of blood T cells in healthy people across ages. This clonotype was picked up a small number of times. For the second PCR, which ran for about 6 to 11 cycles, a sample-barcoded 5' primer and a J-beta primer mix were used. All cDNA molecules were each tagged by a template-switch adaptor with 12 random nucleotides. Using its own MiXCR run on the 5' RACE reads, TCRdb lists one record per CDR3 protein. The data show 710,000 or so distinct CDR3 sequences, approximately 31% seen once. This CDR3 is built from 16 residues. Germline assignment: CDR1 SGHVS and CDR2 FQNEAQ. Germline trimming cut 4 bases from V and 7 bases from J; bases unmatched to any gene: 9. The sample providers were healthy Caucasian people from Russia, aged about 6 to 90.

Sequencing was done on a sample of blood. This clonotype was sampled from a woman older than 75 in good health. The chain carries TRBV7-8 and TRBJ1-6, with 8 bases matching TRBD1. The CDR3 DNA follows: TGTGCCAGCAGCTCACTTACAGGGGGTTGGAATTCACCCCTCCACTTT. Protein: CASSSLTGGWNSPLHF.